In its sample, the clone carrying this T cell receptor beta chain was seen a few times. The antigen is unknown. These data belong to a study of blood T cells in healthy people across ages. Aged roughly 6 to 95, donors were systemically healthy Caucasians from Russia. Study results and caveats: The donors' CMV status was not determined, possibly confounding changes in expanded clonotypes. A strong correlation was seen between TCR beta diversity and naive T cell percentage.

Alongside a J-beta primer mix, a sample-barcoded 5' primer served in a second PCR lasting about 6 to 12 cycles. All cDNA molecules were each tagged by a template-switch adaptor with 12 random nucleotides. TCRdb reprocessed the 5' RACE reads via MiXCR and lists one record per CDR3 protein. The sample includes more than 650,000 distinct CDR3 sequences, approximately 21% seen only once; the top ten take under 25%. Sequencing was performed on blood. This TCR derives from an older man in good health.

CDR3 nucleotides: TGTGCCACCAGTGGTCCCTGGGGGGCGAATGATGGCTACACCTTC. This gives the protein CATSGPWGANDGYTF. The V and J genes are TRBV24-1 and TRBJ1-2; possible D gene TRBD1, 6 bases. Germline lookup yields CDR1 KGHDR and CDR2 SFDVKD. CDR3 length: 15 amino acids. The V gene lost 5 bases and the J gene lost 6 bases, with 18 bases spanning the gap.